These 23 T cell receptor beta chains came from one sample sequenced in a study of T cell responses to AZD1222 COVID-19 vaccine. Profiling relied on immunoSEQ multiplex PCR, and the TCRdb table lists in-frame clones only, not all of them. The data show about 130,000 clones, roughly 91% seen once. This specimen consisted of peripheral blood, obtained on day 0 of AZD1222 vaccination. These receptors were taken from an adult in good health.

The chain links TRBV12-5 to TRBJ1-4, with 10 bases lining up with TRBD1. The CDR3 is 13 amino acids. Germline CDR1 is LGHNT and CDR2 is FRNRAP. The junction had 3 bases not matched to a gene; V was cut back by 0 bases and J by 14 bases. The CDR3 reads CASGLVRGQGLFF. The CDR3 region has the DNA TGTGCTAGTGGTTTGGTAAGGGGACAGGGGCTGTTTTTT.

This rearrangement joins TRBV6-6 to TRBJ1-1; D gene uncertain. The CDR3 is 14 amino acids. Trimming took off 5 bases at V and 5 bases at J, with 15 bases between the two ends. CDR1 and CDR2 from the germline V gene are MNHNY and SVGAGI (reference sequence). Here the CDR3 DNA reads TGTGCCAGCAGTCCACCTTTATCGGGTACTGAAGCTTTCTTT. Protein product: CASSPPLSGTEAFF.

J is TRBJ1-6 and V is TRBV11-2; no clear D gene. In germline, CDR1 is SGHAT, CDR2 FQNNGV. With 5 bases removed from V and 2 bases from J, the gap between germline ends came to 7 bases. The CDR3 is made up of 14 amino acids. The CDR3 region has the DNA TGTGCCAGCAGCCTCGGGCCCTATAATTCACCCCTCCACTTT. Protein product: CASSLGPYNSPLHF.

This clone has only one observation. The chain recombines TRBV27 with TRBJ1-2; D is unclear. V was clipped by 6 bases and J by 4 bases, with 12 bases between them. Germline V CDR1 and CDR2: MNHEY, SMNVEV (reference sequence). The CDR3 consists of 13 residues. This chain's CDR3 is CASSPLGLYGYTF. For the CDR3, the DNA is TGTGCCAGCAGCCCCCTGGGCCTCTATGGCTACACCTTC.

The V and J genes are TRBV6-5 and TRBJ1-5; perhaps TRBD1 as D (5 bases). V lost 7 bases and J 5 bases, leaving 18 bases between the germline ends. Looked up from germline, CDR1 is MNHEY and CDR2 is SVGAGI. The CDR3 is made up of 15 amino acids. For the CDR3, the DNA is TGTGCCAGCATCTGGTCCGGGGCCTCATATCAGCCCCAGCATTTT. It is translated as CASIWSGASYQPQHF.

This clone is deemed medium-sized (0.01 to 0.1%). The rearrangement uses TRBV7-9 and TRBJ2-3; D remains unclear. There are 12 residues in the CDR3. V lost 2 bases and J 3 bases, leaving 3 bases between the germline ends. Germline V gives CDR1 SEHNR, CDR2 FQNEAQ (reference sequence). This chain's CDR3 is CASSLRTDTQYF. The CDR3 region has the DNA TGTGCCAGCAGCTTAAGAACAGATACGCAGTATTTT.

The chain has TRBV9 and TRBJ2-7, with D maybe TRBD2 (6 bases). V was shortened by 0 bases and J by 0 bases, with 10 bases between the two germline ends. Germline values: CDR1 SGDLS, CDR2 YYNGEE. The length of the CDR3 is 15 residues. Here the CDR3 reads CASSVGGGNSYEQYF. The DNA for the CDR3 is TGTGCCAGCAGCGTAGGTGGGGGGAACTCCTACGAGCAGTACTTC.

The chain uses TRBV19 and TRBJ1-5; D possibly corresponds to TRBD1 (6 bases). With 5 bases removed from V and 10 bases from J, the gap between germline ends came to 12 bases. The CDR3 consists of 12 residues. Germline CDR1 reads LNHDA; CDR2 reads SQIVND (reference sequence). The CDR3 spells CASSEGGGPQHF. Here the CDR3 DNA reads TGTGCCAGTAGTGAAGGGGGAGGACCCCAGCATTTT.

The chain is built from TRBV7-9 and TRBJ2-2; D perhaps matches TRBD2 (5 bases). The germline V and J ends were trimmed by 0 bases and 3 bases, with 14 bases remaining between them. Germline loops: CDR1 SEHNR, CDR2 FQNEAQ (reference sequence). The CDR3 is 17 amino acids. CDR3 region: CASSLAPGIWDTGELFF. The CDR3 nucleotides read TGTGCCAGCAGCTTAGCGCCCGGGATTTGGGACACCGGGGAGCTGTTTTTT.

V gene TRBV2 combines with J gene TRBJ2-2; TRBD2 matches at 10 bases. The J segment lost 6 bases and the V segment lost 7 bases, leaving 5 bases of the junction unmatched. The CDR3 consists of 14 residues. Germline CDR1 is SNHLY and CDR2 is FYNNEI. Written as DNA, the CDR3 is TGTGCCAGCACCGGGACTAGCGTCGCCGGGGAGCTGTTTTTT. Translating it yields CASTGTSVAGELFF.

This chain connects TRBV10-3 to TRBJ1-1; 7 bases are a match to TRBD1. V shed 6 bases, J shed 5 bases, and the junction held 12 bases outside the gene matches. Germline V gene lookup returns CDR1 ENHRY and CDR2 SYGVKD. The CDR3 has 15 residues. The DNA of the CDR3 is TGTGCCATCAGGCCCCGACAGGGTGGAGTAACTGAAGCTTTCTTT. Its protein product is CAIRPRQGGVTEAFF.

The V call is TRBV24-1, the J call TRBJ1-5; the match to TRBD1 covers 8 bases. CDR3 size: 16 residues. Germline CDR1 reads KGHDR; CDR2 reads SFDVKD. J was trimmed by 6 bases and V by 2 bases; bases with no gene match: 8. CDR3 amino acids: CATSDSRGQGGQPQHF. CDR3 DNA: TGTGCCACCAGTGATTCCCGAGGACAGGGAGGTCAGCCCCAGCATTTT.

For the CDR3, the DNA is TGTGCCAGCAGTTACTCATTCGGGACGATAGGAAACACCATATATTTT. Residues: CASSYSFGTIGNTIYF. This chain uses TRBV6-5 with TRBJ1-3; possible D gene TRBD1, 5 bases. The CDR3 has 16 residues. The germline gives CDR1 MNHEY, CDR2 SVGAGI. V shed 0 bases and J shed 4 bases, with 13 bases lying between them.

This clone was detected only once. The chain employs TRBV5-5 and TRBJ2-4, with D tentatively TRBD1 (6 bases). Trimming took 4 bases from V and 6 from J, leaving 17 bases between them. The CDR3 totals 15 residues. Germline CDR1 reads SGHKS; CDR2 reads YYEKEE (reference sequence). The CDR3 here is CASSLTDRWGNIQYF. CDR3 coding DNA: TGTGCCAGCAGCCTAACCGACAGGTGGGGAAACATTCAGTACTTC.

On this clone itself: Different DNA sequences within this sample yield the same CDR3. The chain combines TRBV12-3 or TRBV12-4 with TRBJ2-7; D might be TRBD1 (5 bases). This CDR3 is 11 amino acids long. V gave up 5 bases and J gave up 3 bases, with 5 bases separating them. The CDR3 spells CASSDSYEQYF. CDR3 sequence (DNA): TGTGCCAGCAGTGACAGCTACGAGCAGTACTTC.

The gene calls are TRBV19 and TRBJ1-1; 10 nucleotides align to TRBD1. The CDR3 has 15 residues. Trimming took 5 bases from V and 0 from J; bases not matched to a gene: 3. Germline V lookup: CDR1 LNHDA, CDR2 SQIVND (reference sequence). CDR3 sequence reads: CASSGGTGVNTEAFF. In DNA, the CDR3 is TGTGCCAGTAGTGGGGGGACAGGGGTGAACACTGAAGCTTTCTTT.

The J gene is TRBJ1-2, the V gene TRBV5-4, with a weak D call TRBD1 (6 bases). The ends were cut back, 4 bases at V and 1 base at J, with 17 bases in the middle. CDR1 is SGHNT, CDR2 YYREEE, per germline (reference sequence). The CDR3 is made up of 16 amino acids. The CDR3 bases are TGTGCCAGCAGCGCAGCGGACAGTGAGAATAACTATGGCTACACCTTC. Its protein product is CASSAADSENNYGYTF.

The chain joins TRBV29-1 to TRBJ1-2; D is possibly TRBD1 (5 bases). V was cut by 7 bases and J by 5 bases, with 17 bases left in between. The CDR3 has 13 amino acids. Germline CDR1 is SQVTM and CDR2 is ANQGSEA. The CDR3, as DNA: TGCAGCGCCCGGGACGGAGTTGGATATGGCTACACCTTC. It specifies CSARDGVGYGYTF.

The V and J genes are TRBV5-1 and TRBJ2-3; 10 positions match TRBD2. The CDR3 is 16 amino acids. The germline CDR1 and CDR2 sequences are SGHRS and YFSETQ. Trimming removed 1 base from V and 5 bases from J; junction bases left unmatched: 7. In nucleotides, the CDR3 is TGCGCCAGCAGCTTGCGTCTAGCGGGGGTGGGAGATACGCAGTATTTT. As protein: CASSLRLAGVGDTQYF.

In DNA form, the CDR3 reads TGCGCCAGCAGTCCATGGGGGAGCACAGATACGCAGTATTTT. Encoded protein: CASSPWGSTDTQYF. The genes are TRBV4-1 and TRBJ2-3; D is possibly TRBD1 or TRBD2 (5 bases each). CDR1 is MGHRA and CDR2 is YSYEKL in the germline V gene. There are 14 residues in the CDR3. V was cut by 6 bases and J by 0 bases, with 10 bases left in between.

The chain has TRBV4-1 and TRBJ1-5; no definite D call. This CDR3 region has 13 residues. Germline assignment: CDR1 MGHRA and CDR2 YSYEKL. V lost 1 base and J 4 bases, leaving 5 bases between the germline ends. The CDR3 bases are TGCGCCAGCAGCCAAGGCAGGAATCAGCCCCAGCATTTT. It yields the protein CASSQGRNQPQHF.

This chain uses TRBV19 with TRBJ1-3; D remains unclear. Deletions cut 7 bases from V and 1 base from J, with 14 bases between. Germline V gene lookup returns CDR1 LNHDA and CDR2 SQIVND (reference sequence). This CDR3 has 15 amino acids. The CDR3 spells CASTPSPPSGNTIYF. In DNA, the CDR3 is TGTGCCAGTACCCCTTCCCCCCCATCTGGAAACACCATATATTTT. The whole variable domain, filled in from reference TRBV19 and TRBJ1-3, reads DGGITQSPKYLFRKEGQNVTLSCEQNLNHDAMYWYRQDPGQGLRLIYYSQIVNDFQKGDIAEGYSVSREKKESFPLTVTSAQKNPTAFYLCASTPSPPSGNTIYFGEGSWLTVV.

This chain links TRBV12-3 or TRBV12-4 with TRBJ1-2; D is unresolved. V lost 0 bases and J 6 bases, leaving 8 bases between the germline ends. CDR3 length: 13 amino acids. Here the CDR3 reads CASSLAGWDGYTF. The CDR3 DNA reads as TGTGCCAGCAGTTTAGCGGGGTGGGATGGCTACACCTTC.